This passage covers 27 T cell receptor beta chains from one sample sequenced in a study of response to subunit inactivated influenza vaccine. TCRdb reprocessed the RT-PCR reads with MiXCR, giving one entry per CDR3 protein. The data show some 500,000 distinct CDR3 sequences, 16% seen once. The sample in question was CD4+ T cells sorted from PBMCs, obtained less than 30 months after vaccination. The receptors shown here come from a man aged 50-75 years who received an inactivated influenza vaccine.

This chain links TRBV24-1 with TRBJ1-4; possible D gene TRBD1, 5 bases. Germline loops: CDR1 KGHDR, CDR2 SFDVKD. V was clipped by 3 bases and J by 7 bases, with 14 bases between them. The CDR3 totals 15 residues. CDR3 residues: CATSDGPLRGEKLFF. In DNA, the CDR3 is TGTGCCACCAGTGATGGACCCCTGAGGGGTGAAAAACTGTTTTTT.

V gene TRBV5-1 combines with J gene TRBJ2-7; D remains ambiguous. Germline assignment: CDR1 SGHRS and CDR2 YFSETQ. The CDR3 has 14 residues. The V end lost 0 bases, the J end lost 3 bases, and 10 bases lay between the germline ends. The CDR3 region has the DNA TGCGCCAGCAGCTTGGCCGTACAGAGCTACGAGCAGTACTTC. Protein sequence: CASSLAVQSYEQYF.

V usage is TRBV7-9 and J usage is TRBJ1-4; weak D call: TRBD1 (6 bases). The CDR3 spans 16 residues. Looked up from germline, CDR1 is SEHNR and CDR2 is FQNEAQ (reference sequence). V shed 5 bases and J shed 2 bases, with 15 bases lying between them. CDR3 in amino acids: CASSTRGSVTNEKLFF. In DNA, the CDR3 is TGTGCCAGCAGCACTAGGGGGTCGGTGACTAATGAAAAACTGTTTTTT.

This clonotype was found many times. The chain combines TRBV5-1 with TRBJ2-6; no firm D call. The V and J ends lost 0 bases and 3 bases respectively, with 10 bases between them. Germline V gene lookup returns CDR1 SGHRS and CDR2 YFSETQ. CDR3 length equals 16 residues. The CDR3: CASSLELASGANVLTF. CDR3 DNA: TGCGCCAGCAGCTTGGAATTGGCAAGTGGGGCCAACGTCCTGACTTTC. The full variable domain, with the rest looked up from reference TRBV5-1 and TRBJ2-6, is KAGVTQTPRYLIKTRGQQVTLSCSPISGHRSVSWYQQTPGQGLQFLFEYFSETQRNKGNFPGRFSGRQFSNSRSEMNVSTLELGDSALYLCASSLELASGANVLTFGAGSRLTVL.

The chain carries TRBV5-1 and TRBJ1-4; D remains ambiguous. V was pared by 5 bases and J by 8 bases, with 16 bases between. Germline loops: CDR1 SGHRS, CDR2 YFSETQ. The CDR3 is made up of 14 amino acids. CDR3 DNA: TGCGCCAGCAGTAGGTCCGGCCTTTGGGAAAAACTGTTTTTT. Protein product: CASSRSGLWEKLFF.

In its sample, this clonotype was seen a few times. The chain carries TRBV6-5 and TRBJ1-2, with a weak D call TRBD1 (6 bases). V lost 2 bases and J 4 bases, leaving 14 bases between the germline ends. The germline gives CDR1 MNHEY, CDR2 SVGAGI. The CDR3 has 15 amino acids. CDR3 bases: TGTGCCAGCAGTTACACCTACAGGGATACCTATGGCTACACCTTC. Its protein product is CASSYTYRDTYGYTF.

This clonotype was counted between two and nine times. The chain couples TRBV5-6 to TRBJ2-2; D perhaps matches TRBD1 (5 bases). Deletions cut 4 bases from V and 0 bases from J, with 13 bases between. This CDR3 has 16 residues. Germline CDR1 reads SGHDT; CDR2 reads YYEEEE. The DNA of the CDR3 is TGTGCCAGCAGCCAGAAGGTCAGGGCGAACACCGGGGAGCTGTTTTTT. Protein product: CASSQKVRANTGELFF.

As for this clonotype: The junction differs from germline at one of its ends, possibly a read error. The chain joins TRBV6-2 or TRBV6-3 to TRBJ2-7; 9 nucleotides agree with TRBD1. The CDR3 is made up of 18 amino acids. Germline lookup yields CDR1 MNHEY and CDR2 SVGEGT. The CDR3 region is CASSYSPGQGSLTYEQYF. DNA for the CDR3: TGTGCCAGCAGCTACTCCCCGGGACAGGGTAGCCTAACCTACGAGCAGTACTTC.

This clonotype showed up just a few times. The chain is built from TRBV12-3 or TRBV12-4 and TRBJ2-7, with TRBD1 matching over 7 bases. This CDR3 is 14 amino acids long. V dropped 4 bases and J dropped 3; count of bases not matched to a gene: 6. DNA for the CDR3: TGTGCCAGCAGTTACGACAGGGTTAACTACGAGCAGTACTTC. Translation gives CASSYDRVNYEQYF.

This clonotype was picked up a small number of times. The rearrangement uses TRBV20-1 and TRBJ2-5; D is perhaps TRBD2 (7 bases). The V end was cut by 0 bases, the J end by 4 bases, with 12 bases between. Germline CDR1 and CDR2: DFQATT and SNEGSKA (reference sequence). The CDR3 has 14 amino acids. CDR3 sequence reads: CSARDRGGGETQYF. CDR3 nucleotides: TGCAGTGCTAGAGATCGAGGGGGGGGAGAGACCCAGTACTTC.

Only a few counts were recorded for this clonotype. The rearrangement uses TRBV20-1 and TRBJ2-3; TRBD2 agrees at 12 bases. The ends lost 6 bases at V and 5 bases at J; junction bases unmatched: 9. Per germline, CDR1 DFQATT and CDR2 SNEGSKA (reference sequence). This CDR3 region has 15 residues. The DNA for the CDR3 is TGCAGTGCCGTAGGACTAGCGGGGAGGGGAGATACGCAGTATTTT. Its protein is CSAVGLAGRGDTQYF.

This rearrangement joins TRBV5-1 to TRBJ2-2, with 8 nucleotides matching TRBD2. The CDR3 is 16 amino acids. Germline CDR1 reads SGHRS; CDR2 reads YFSETQ. V lost 6 bases, J lost 0 bases, and 7 bases stayed unmatched. This CDR3 is CASTSGLAANTGELFF. The CDR3 DNA follows: TGCGCCAGCACCTCAGGACTAGCAGCGAACACCGGGGAGCTGTTTTTT.

The rearrangement links TRBV7-2 to TRBJ1-5; possible D gene TRBD1, 5 bases. This CDR3 is 14 amino acids long. The ends were cut back, 6 bases at V and 7 bases at J, with 16 bases in the middle. The germline V gene has CDR1 SGHTA and CDR2 FQGNSA. Here the CDR3 reads CASSLSGPAQPQHF. The DNA of the CDR3 is TGTGCCAGCAGTCTCTCGGGGCCTGCCCAGCCCCAGCATTTT. Full variable domain (remainder filled in from reference TRBV7-2 and TRBJ1-5): GAGVSQSPSNKVTEKGKDVELRCDPISGHTALYWYRQSLGQGLEFLIYFQGNSAPDKSGLPSDRFSAERTGGSVSTLTIQRTQQEDSAVYLCASSLSGPAQPQHFGDGTRLSIL.

This clonotype was observed a few times. The chain carries TRBV7-2 and TRBJ2-5; 12 bases map to TRBD2. This CDR3 has 15 amino acids. Germline V lookup: CDR1 SGHTA, CDR2 FQGNSA. V trimming: 5 bases; J trimming: 7 bases; junction bases outside the gene matches: 8. The CDR3 DNA is TGTGCCAGCAGCCCCCGCACTAGCGGGAGGATGACCCAGTACTTC. Amino acids: CASSPRTSGRMTQYF.

This clonotype has a handful of counts. The gene calls are TRBV5-1 and TRBJ1-2; D remains ambiguous. Germline assignment: CDR1 SGHRS and CDR2 YFSETQ. Trimming shortened V by 0 bases and J by 4 bases, and 10 bases separated the two germline ends. This CDR3 region has 14 residues. The CDR3 sequence is CASSLGAGVYGYTF. CDR3 coding DNA: TGCGCCAGCAGCTTGGGGGCTGGCGTCTATGGCTACACCTTC. The full variable domain, rest sourced from reference TRBV5-1 and TRBJ1-2, is KAGVTQTPRYLIKTRGQQVTLSCSPISGHRSVSWYQQTPGQGLQFLFEYFSETQRNKGNFPGRFSGRQFSNSRSEMNVSTLELGDSALYLCASSLGAGVYGYTFGSGTRLTVV.

This clonotype was seen at least ten times. This chain uses TRBV20-1 with TRBJ1-5; no definite D call. This CDR3 spans 13 amino acids. Germline V gene data show CDR1 as DFQATT and CDR2 as SNEGSKA (reference sequence). The V end was cut by 3 bases, the J end by 5 bases, with 11 bases between. The CDR3 DNA sequence: TGCAGTGCTAGGACACCGAGGGATCAGCCCCAGCATTTT. It yields the protein CSARTPRDQPQHF.

In this sample, this clonotype turned up once. DNA of the CDR3: TGTGCCAGCAGTTACACCCTGACAGCGTTGAACACTGAAGCTTTCTTT. This codes for CASSYTLTALNTEAFF. The chain combines TRBV6-2 or TRBV6-3 with TRBJ1-1; TRBD1 is a possible D gene (5 bases). This CDR3 contains 16 residues. V dropped 2 bases and J dropped 0 bases, with 13 bases sitting between them. Germline V lookup: CDR1 MNHEY, CDR2 SVGEGT.

The CDR3 here is CASSPTGGKTQYF. The CDR3 DNA follows: TGTGCCAGCAGCCCGACAGGGGGGAAGACCCAGTACTTC. The chain is built from TRBV5-6 and TRBJ2-5; TRBD1 matches at 9 bases. CDR1 and CDR2 (germline): SGHDT, YYEEEE. Losses at the gene ends were 4 bases for V and 6 bases for J; bases not matched to a gene: 4. This CDR3 has 13 amino acids.

This clonotype has a handful of counts. The V call is TRBV7-6, the J call TRBJ2-2; possibly TRBD2 for D (5 bases). Germline CDR1 reads SGHVS; CDR2 reads FNYEAQ. Trimming left V 5 bases short and J 1 base short, with 20 bases between. There are 18 residues in the CDR3. In nucleotides, the CDR3 is TGTGCCAGCAGCCGAACCGCCGGGAATAGGGTGAACACCGGGGAGCTGTTTTTT. Its translation is CASSRTAGNRVNTGELFF.

This clonotype was picked up many times. The CDR3 loop is CASSPSGNTIYF. The CDR3 nucleotides read TGTGCCAGCAGCCCAAGTGGCAACACCATATATTTT. The chain couples TRBV3-1 to TRBJ1-3, with D unclear. V shed 4 bases and J shed 7 bases, with 8 bases lying between them. Germline CDR1 reads LGHDT; CDR2 reads YNNKEL (reference sequence). The CDR3 loop spans 12 amino acids.

This clonotype has only a few counts. The chain is built from TRBV20-1 and TRBJ1-5; 9 bases agree with TRBD1. The V and J ends lost 3 bases and 2 bases, in that order; junction bases with no gene match: 8. The germline V gene encodes CDR1 DFQATT and CDR2 SNEGSKA (reference sequence). The CDR3 extends over 16 amino acids. In nucleotides, the CDR3 is TGCAGTGCTAGTGACGGAAGGACAGGGGGCAATCAGCCCCAGCATTTT. This encodes CSASDGRTGGNQPQHF.

This chain links TRBV12-3 or TRBV12-4 with TRBJ2-1; D is perhaps TRBD1 (8 bases). Trimming took off 1 base at V and 6 bases at J, with 10 bases between the two ends. The CDR3 consists of 14 residues. The DNA of the CDR3 is TGTGCCAGCAGTTTAGACAGGGGGGGCAATGAGCAGTTCTTC. Protein sequence: CASSLDRGGNEQFF.

This clonotype has a handful of counts. J is TRBJ2-2 and V is TRBV5-5; D remains unclear. This CDR3 has 13 residues. Germline V gene sequence: CDR1 SGHKS, CDR2 YYEKEE (reference sequence). V dropped 4 bases and J dropped 6 bases, with 10 bases sitting between them. CDR3 bases: TGTGCCAGCAGCACCCGGTTGCCCGGGGAGCTGTTTTTT. Translation: CASSTRLPGELFF. The variable domain in full, completed from reference TRBV5-5 and TRBJ2-2, reads DAGVTQSPTHLIKTRGQQVTLRCSPISGHKSVSWYQQVLGQGPQFIFQYYEKEERGRGNFPDRFSARQFPNYSSELNVNALLLGDSALYLCASSTRLPGELFFGEGSRLTVL.

In this sample, this clonotype turned up a few times. The chain recombines TRBV5-1 with TRBJ1-3; possible D gene TRBD1, 5 bases. The germline V gene has CDR1 SGHRS and CDR2 YFSETQ. There are 15 residues in the CDR3. Trimming removed 2 bases at V and 0 bases at J, with 9 bases between. In DNA form, the CDR3 reads TGCGCCAGCAGCTTCGGGGCGGGCTCTGGAAACACCATATATTTT. Its translation is CASSFGAGSGNTIYF. Full variable domain (rest looked up from reference TRBV5-1 and TRBJ1-3): KAGVTQTPRYLIKTRGQQVTLSCSPISGHRSVSWYQQTPGQGLQFLFEYFSETQRNKGNFPGRFSGRQFSNSRSEMNVSTLELGDSALYLCASSFGAGSGNTIYFGEGSWLTVV.

The sample holds a few counts of this clonotype. The V call is TRBV11-2, the J call TRBJ2-5, with D tentatively TRBD1 or TRBD2 (5 bases each). V dropped 2 bases and J dropped 1 base, with 11 bases sitting between them. This CDR3 has 15 amino acids. Germline values: CDR1 SGHAT, CDR2 FQNNGV. CDR3 bases: TGTGCCAGCAGCTTAAGTAGAGGGGTCCAAGAGACCCAGTACTTC. As protein: CASSLSRGVQETQYF.

A few counts support this clonotype. V is TRBV29-1 and J is TRBJ1-1, with D perhaps TRBD1 (5 bases). The CDR3 covers 16 residues. The germline CDR1 and CDR2 sequences are SQVTM and ANQGSEA. V lost 4 bases and J 2 bases, leaving 20 bases between the germline ends. CDR3 region: CSVALYGTGINTEAFF. The CDR3 coding sequence is TGCAGCGTTGCGCTCTATGGGACGGGGATCAACACTGAAGCTTTCTTT.

V usage is TRBV3-1 and J usage is TRBJ1-2; tentatively, D is TRBD1 (5 bases). V was trimmed by 5 bases and J by 2 bases, leaving 9 bases between them. Looked up from germline, CDR1 is LGHDT and CDR2 is YNNKEL (reference sequence). The CDR3 totals 13 residues. Written as DNA, the CDR3 is TGTGCCAGCAGCTACCAGGGAAACTATGGCTACACCTTC. It codes for CASSYQGNYGYTF.